These 23 T cell receptor beta chains originate from one sample sequenced in a study of lymphopenia after photon versus proton radiotherapy. Data came from immunoSEQ multiplex PCR; TCRdb stores just in-frame clones and leaves some out. The profile shows 37,000 or so clones, more than 75% of them singletons. The material was peripheral blood, obtained from a patient treated with photon-based radiotherapy. The receptor set was obtained from a man aged 50-59 years with gastric cancer.

This clone was recorded a few times. The J gene is TRBJ1-4, the V gene TRBV5-1, with unresolved D. This CDR3 region has 16 residues. The germline gives CDR1 SGHRS, CDR2 YFSETQ. Trimming left V 0 bases short and J 5 bases short, with 14 bases between. The chain's CDR3 is CASSLDLGRGNEKLFF. CDR3 DNA: TGCGCCAGCAGCTTGGATCTCGGCAGAGGGAATGAAAAACTGTTTTTT. The complete variable domain, with remaining parts taken from reference TRBV5-1 and TRBJ1-4, reads KAGVTQTPRYLIKTRGQQVTLSCSPISGHRSVSWYQQTPGQGLQFLFEYFSETQRNKGNFPGRFSGRQFSNSRSEMNVSTLELGDSALYLCASSLDLGRGNEKLFFGSGTQLSVL.

The chain links TRBV6-5 to TRBJ1-6; possibly TRBD1 for D (5 bases). Per the germline V gene, CDR1 is MNHEY and CDR2 is SVGAGI. The ends were cut back, 8 bases at V and 7 bases at J, with 15 bases in the middle. This CDR3 is 14 amino acids long. CDR3 region: CASSRDGSNSPLHF. In nucleotides, the CDR3 is TGTGCCAGCTCCCGGGACGGGAGCAATTCACCCCTCCACTTT.

The chain uses TRBV10-1 and TRBJ2-7; D might be TRBD1 (5 bases). This CDR3 contains 16 residues. Germline-derived CDR1 and CDR2 are WNHNN and SYGVQD (reference sequence). Deletions cut 3 bases from V and 1 base from J, with 16 bases between. The CDR3, as DNA: TGCGCCAGCAGTGACCGCCCCAGGGTGCGGTCCTACGAGCAGTACTTC. Protein product: CASSDRPRVRSYEQYF.

The CDR3: CASSLGGDSSYNEQFF. The CDR3 coding sequence is TGTGCCAGCAGCTTGGGGGGGGACAGCTCCTACAATGAGCAGTTCTTC. The chain has TRBV5-4 and TRBJ2-1, with a possible D match to TRBD1 (7 bases). Germline CDR1 and CDR2: SGHNT and YYREEE (reference sequence). Trimming stripped 0 bases from V and 0 bases from J, with 10 bases between. CDR3 length: 16 amino acids.

The chain uses TRBV5-6 and TRBJ2-1; TRBD2 aligns across 14 bases. Germline CDR1 is SGHDT and CDR2 is YYEEEE. This CDR3 spans 18 amino acids. With 6 bases clipped from V and 1 base from J, the junction kept 9 bases outside the gene matches. The CDR3 DNA sequence: TGTGCCAGCAACGGGGGACTAGCGGGAGTTATTTCCTACAATGAGCAGTTCTTC. Its protein is CASNGGLAGVISYNEQFF.

The rearrangement uses TRBV5-1 and TRBJ2-1, with TRBD2 matching over 9 bases. Germline lookup yields CDR1 SGHRS and CDR2 YFSETQ. Trimming took 6 bases from V and 0 from J; bases not matched to a gene: 4. CDR3 length equals 15 residues. The CDR3 DNA reads as TGCGCCAGCAACGTAGCGGGAGTCTCCTACAATGAGCAGTTCTTC. Its translation: CASNVAGVSYNEQFF.

The chain uses TRBV19 and TRBJ1-2; 9 nucleotides align to TRBD1. V dropped 6 bases and J dropped 4; count of bases not matched to a gene: 9. The germline gives CDR1 LNHDA, CDR2 SQIVND (reference sequence). The CDR3 consists of 15 residues. In nucleotides, the CDR3 is TGTGCCAGTAGCATTACAACAGGGGGCGGCTATGGCTACACCTTC. Its translation is CASSITTGGGYGYTF. The full variable domain, rest sourced from reference TRBV19 and TRBJ1-2, is DGGITQSPKYLFRKEGQNVTLSCEQNLNHDAMYWYRQDPGQGLRLIYYSQIVNDFQKGDIAEGYSVSREKKESFPLTVTSAQKNPTAFYLCASSITTGGGYGYTFGSGTRLTVV.

V gene TRBV19 combines with J gene TRBJ2-7, with 10 nucleotides matching TRBD1. Trimming cost V 5 bases and J 6 bases; bases outside gene matches: 10. This CDR3 is built from 15 residues. Germline CDR1 and CDR2: LNHDA and SQIVND (reference sequence). CDR3 sequence: CASSVGQGEGSEQYF. CDR3 coding DNA: TGTGCCAGTAGTGTCGGACAGGGGGAAGGAAGCGAGCAGTACTTC.

This chain joins TRBV20-1 and TRBJ2-1; no clear D. The CDR3 has 11 residues. Between the trimmed V and J ends, which lost 1 base and 9 bases, there was a span of 7 bases. Germline lookup yields CDR1 DFQATT and CDR2 SNEGSKA (reference sequence). CDR3 sequence: CSARGPTEQFF. CDR3 nucleotides: TGCAGTGCTAGAGGGCCCACTGAGCAGTTCTTC.

This clone was detected only once. J is TRBJ1-1 and V is TRBV7-8, with D perhaps matching TRBD1 (5 bases). The CDR3 runs 15 residues. V was clipped by 1 base and J by 3 bases, with 12 bases between them. The germline CDR1 and CDR2 sequences are SGHVS and FQNEAQ. This CDR3 is CASSLDGGGDTEAFF. The CDR3 DNA reads TGTGCCAGCAGCTTAGACGGGGGAGGGGACACTGAAGCTTTCTTT. Filled out from reference TRBV7-8 and TRBJ1-1, the complete variable domain reads GAGVSQSPRYKVAKRGQDVALRCDPISGHVSLFWYQQALGQGPEFLTYFQNEAQLDKSGLPSDRFFAERPEGSVSTLKIQRTQQEDSAVYLCASSLDGGGDTEAFFGQGTRLTVV.

The rearrangement uses TRBV7-2 and TRBJ1-5, with a weak D call TRBD1 (5 bases). The CDR3 totals 14 residues. V was pared by 4 bases and J by 1 base, with 8 bases between. Per the germline V gene, CDR1 is SGHTA and CDR2 is FQGNSA. The CDR3 sequence is CASSSGHSNQPQHF. The CDR3 DNA is TGTGCCAGCAGCTCCGGACACAGCAATCAGCCCCAGCATTTT.

V usage is TRBV5-4 and J usage is TRBJ2-4, with 8 bases that match TRBD1. The germline V gene has CDR1 SGHNT and CDR2 YYREEE (reference sequence). This CDR3 is 17 amino acids long. Losses at the gene ends were 0 bases for V and 0 bases for J; bases not matched to a gene: 5. CDR3 nucleotide sequence: TGTGCCAGCAGCTTGGGAGACAGGGGACTAGCCAAAAACATTCAGTACTTC. Translating gives CASSLGDRGLAKNIQYF.

In regard to this clone: Other DNA sequences in the same sample also yield this CDR3. This chain uses TRBV4-1 with TRBJ2-1, with D tentatively TRBD2 (7 bases). The germline V gene encodes CDR1 MGHRA and CDR2 YSYEKL. This CDR3 contains 18 residues. V gave up 5 bases and J gave up 3 bases, with 23 bases separating them. CDR3 nucleotide sequence: TGCGCCAGCAGCTCGGGTGTGGGCAGGGGCGGGAGCTACAATGAGCAGTTCTTC. This translates into CASSSGVGRGGSYNEQFF.

The rearrangement links TRBV6-1 to TRBJ2-3; maybe TRBD2 (6 bases). The CDR3 covers 13 residues. Trimming removed 2 bases from V and 10 bases from J, with 13 bases in between. Looked up from germline, CDR1 is MNHNS and CDR2 is SASEGT. CDR3 sequence: CASSEWWGDSQYF. The CDR3, as DNA: TGTGCCAGCAGTGAATGGTGGGGGGACTCGCAGTATTTT.

This clone was observed a few times. The chain uses TRBV7-2 and TRBJ1-2; D is undetermined. CDR3 size: 12 residues. CDR1 is SGHTA and CDR2 is FQGNSA in the germline V gene. Trimming removed 5 bases from V and 4 bases from J, with 8 bases in between. The CDR3 protein is CASSPLRYGYTF. DNA of the CDR3: TGTGCCAGCAGCCCCTTACGCTATGGCTACACCTTC. Using reference TRBV7-2 and TRBJ1-2 for the parts outside the CDR3, the full variable domain is GAGVSQSPSNKVTEKGKDVELRCDPISGHTALYWYRQSLGQGLEFLIYFQGNSAPDKSGLPSDRFSAERTGGSVSTLTIQRTQQEDSAVYLCASSPLRYGYTFGSGTRLTVV.

The chain carries TRBV7-9 and TRBJ1-3; D is perhaps TRBD1 (6 bases). The V end lost 5 bases, the J end lost 0 bases, and 14 bases lay between the germline ends. The CDR3 length is 16 residues. Germline V gene sequence: CDR1 SEHNR, CDR2 FQNEAQ (reference sequence). DNA of the CDR3: TGTGCCAGCAGCCCCGGGGGCCTTAGCTCTGGAAACACCATATATTTT. As protein: CASSPGGLSSGNTIYF.

This rearrangement joins TRBV2 to TRBJ2-7; 9 bases map to TRBD2. Germline trimming cut 6 bases from V and 0 bases from J; bases unmatched to any gene: 6. The CDR3 extends over 15 amino acids. In germline, CDR1 is SNHLY, CDR2 FYNNEI. CDR3 region: CASSARTSASYEQYF. For the CDR3, the DNA is TGTGCCAGCAGCGCTAGGACTAGCGCCTCCTACGAGCAGTACTTC.

The V and J genes are TRBV2 and TRBJ1-5; no firm D call. The CDR3 has 15 amino acids. V shed 3 bases and J shed 7 bases, with 16 bases lying between them. Germline loops: CDR1 SNHLY, CDR2 FYNNEI. The CDR3 DNA reads TGTGCCAGCAGTGACAAGGAGGGCCTCGGGCAGCCCCAGCATTTT. This sequence encodes CASSDKEGLGQPQHF.

This chain joins TRBV4-2 and TRBJ1-4; D uncertain. V lost 1 base and J lost 8, with 5 bases in between. The CDR3 is 12 amino acids. CDR1 and CDR2 from the germline V gene are LGHNA and YNFKEQ. CDR3 coding DNA: TGTGCCAGCAGCCAAGTGAGAGAAAAACTGTTTTTT. Amino acid sequence: CASSQVREKLFF.

This chain uses TRBV5-5 with TRBJ2-7; D may match TRBD1 or TRBD2 (5 bases each). This CDR3 is built from 14 residues. Per germline, CDR1 SGHKS and CDR2 YYEKEE (reference sequence). V gave up 5 bases and J gave up 0 bases, with 12 bases separating them. The CDR3, as DNA: TGTGCCAGCAGTTTCACCGGGACCTCCTACGAGCAGTACTTC. It is translated as CASSFTGTSYEQYF.

The chain joins TRBV19 to TRBJ2-2, with TRBD2 matching 7 bases. This CDR3 comprises 17 residues. Germline assignment: CDR1 LNHDA and CDR2 SQIVND (reference sequence). V gave up 8 bases and J gave up 2 bases; unmatched junction bases: 14. CDR3 nucleotide sequence: TGTGCCAGTTTGCGGGAGCCCTCCTTTCATAACACCGGGGAGCTGTTTTTT. Its translation: CASLREPSFHNTGELFF.

The chain joins TRBV19 to TRBJ2-1; 13 nucleotides agree with TRBD2. Per the germline V gene, CDR1 is LNHDA and CDR2 is SQIVND (reference sequence). This CDR3 is built from 15 residues. V lost 6 bases and J lost 10; bases outside the gene matches: 9. The CDR3 is CASSQLAGGTIEQFF. CDR3 DNA: TGTGCCAGTAGCCAACTAGCGGGAGGGACCATCGAGCAGTTCTTC.

The rearrangement uses TRBV6-5 and TRBJ2-2; unclear D gene. The CDR3 length is 15 residues. Germline values: CDR1 MNHEY, CDR2 SVGAGI. Trimming left V 0 bases short and J 7 bases short, with 12 bases between. CDR3 nucleotides: TGTGCCAGCAGTTACTCGGCCACAGTCGGCGGGGAGCTGTTTTTT. Its translation is CASSYSATVGGELFF.